These 26 T cell receptor beta chains came from one sample sequenced in a study of shared clonotypes between healthy human individuals. TCRdb's copy holds only in-frame clones and misses some; the assay was immunoSEQ multiplex PCR. The repertoire holds approximately 2,000,000 clones, just under 95% seen once, with approximately 1.6% in the top ten. Terminally differentiated effector memory CD45RA+ cells were left out of the naive CD8 fraction, which was CD45RO-negative and positively selected for CCR7. Sequenced material: naive CD8+ T cells from PBMCs. The receptors derive from a man younger than 30 in good health. Some clones in this sample may be carry-over from other donors' samples.

The V gene is TRBV11-3, the J gene TRBJ2-2; the D is unclear. Germline-derived CDR1 and CDR2 are SGHNT and YENEEA. CDR3 length: 14 amino acids. Trimming cost V 1 base and J 4 bases, with 7 bases left between them. CDR3 amino acids: CASSLGSVTGELFF. The CDR3 region has the DNA TGTGCCAGCAGCTTAGGTTCGGTCACCGGGGAGCTGTTTTTT.

This chain joins TRBV27 and TRBJ1-2; D is unclear. Trimming removed 7 bases at V and 2 bases at J, with 11 bases between. This CDR3 has 13 amino acids. Per germline, CDR1 MNHEY and CDR2 SMNVEV (reference sequence). This CDR3 is CASKVAVNYGYTF. The CDR3 nucleotides read TGTGCCAGCAAAGTAGCGGTGAACTATGGCTACACCTTC.

V usage is TRBV9 and J usage is TRBJ1-1; D not certain. The CDR3 is 15 residues long. Trimming took 4 bases from V and 4 from J, leaving 17 bases between them. CDR1 and CDR2 (germline): SGDLS, YYNGEE. The CDR3 DNA follows: TGTGCCAGCAGCCCGGCGGCGGGGTTTGGCACTGAAGCTTTCTTT. Translating it yields CASSPAAGFGTEAFF. Looking up the rest from reference TRBV9 and TRBJ1-1 gives the full variable domain: DSGVTQTPKHLITATGQRVTLRCSPRSGDLSVYWYQQSLDQGLQFLIQYYNGEERAKGNILERFSAQQFPDLHSELNLSSLELGDSALYFCASSPAAGFGTEAFFGQGTRLTVV.

As concerns this clone: The same CDR3 arises from other DNA sequences in this sample as well. The rearrangement links TRBV27 to TRBJ1-2, with 9 bases matching TRBD1. The ends lost 5 bases at V and 3 bases at J; junction bases unmatched: 4. The CDR3 loop spans 14 amino acids. Germline V lookup: CDR1 MNHEY, CDR2 SMNVEV (reference sequence). CDR3 region: CASSPGQGYYGYTF. The CDR3 DNA follows: TGTGCCAGCAGTCCAGGACAGGGGTACTATGGCTACACCTTC.

The rearrangement uses TRBV2 and TRBJ1-1, with TRBD1 identical over 7 bases. This CDR3 spans 15 amino acids. The junction had 5 bases not matched to a gene; V was cut back by 1 base and J by 3 bases. The germline V gene encodes CDR1 SNHLY and CDR2 FYNNEI. The CDR3 DNA follows: TGTGCCAGCAGTGAAGGTAGGGGGCGTGACACTGAAGCTTTCTTT. Its protein product is CASSEGRGRDTEAFF. Complete variable domain (other parts from reference TRBV2 and TRBJ1-1): EPEVTQTPSHQVTQMGQEVILRCVPISNHLYFYWYRQILGQKVEFLVSFYNNEISEKSEIFDDQFSVERPDGSNFTLKIRSTKLEDSAMYFCASSEGRGRDTEAFFGQGTRLTVV.

The rearrangement joins TRBV15 to TRBJ1-1, with 11 bases fitting TRBD1. Germline trimming cut 6 bases from V and 4 bases from J; bases unmatched to any gene: 4. Germline lookup yields CDR1 LNHNV and CDR2 YYDKDF (reference sequence). CDR3 length: 14 residues. DNA for the CDR3: TGTGCCACCAGAAAGGACAGGGGGCTCACTGAAGCTTTCTTT. This gives the protein CATRKDRGLTEAFF.

The V call is TRBV5-8, the J call TRBJ1-2; maybe TRBD1 (5 bases). The CDR3 totals 18 residues. With 4 bases removed from V and 6 bases from J, the gap between germline ends came to 28 bases. CDR1 and CDR2 from the germline V gene are SGHTS and YDEGEE. CDR3 in amino acids: CASSHIPNRIQGMDGYTF. The CDR3 bases are TGTGCCAGCAGCCACATCCCAAACCGAATTCAGGGCATGGATGGCTACACCTTC.

The V and J genes are TRBV10-3 and TRBJ2-3; D call uncertain. Per germline, CDR1 ENHRY and CDR2 SYGVKD. CDR3 length equals 12 residues. V gave up 4 bases and J gave up 5 bases, with 7 bases separating them. The CDR3 is CAISGNRDTQYF. The CDR3 DNA reads TGTGCCATCAGTGGGAACCGAGATACGCAGTATTTT.

This chain joins TRBV11-2 and TRBJ1-2, with D possibly TRBD1 on 5 matching bases. CDR1 SGHAT and CDR2 FQNNGV come from the germline V gene. CDR3 length: 16 amino acids. V lost 3 bases to trimming and J lost 6 bases, with 20 bases between them. The CDR3 DNA is TGTGCCAGCAGCTTCAACGACCGGGACTCCAGGGATGGCTACACCTTC. Residues: CASSFNDRDSRDGYTF.

J is TRBJ1-5 and V is TRBV7-9; TRBD1 matches 7 bases. CDR3 length: 15 amino acids. Trimming cost V 5 bases and J 7 bases; bases outside gene matches: 11. Germline V gene lookup returns CDR1 SEHNR and CDR2 FQNEAQ (reference sequence). This chain's CDR3 is CASSAPDTGEQPQHF. The CDR3 nucleotides read TGTGCCAGCAGCGCTCCCGATACAGGGGAACAGCCCCAGCATTTT.

This rearrangement joins TRBV11-1 to TRBJ2-7; no firm D call. Germline values: CDR1 SGHAT, CDR2 FQDESV (reference sequence). The CDR3 has 14 residues. Trimming cost V 1 base and J 0 bases, with 7 bases left between them. CDR3: CASSLGHNSYEQYF. In DNA, the CDR3 is TGTGCCAGCAGCTTAGGTCATAACTCCTACGAGCAGTACTTC.

The chain has TRBV30 and TRBJ2-2; D is unclear. The CDR3 consists of 15 residues. Germline CDR1 and CDR2: GTSNPN and SVGIG (reference sequence). With 3 bases removed from V and 4 bases from J, the gap between germline ends came to 15 bases. In nucleotides, the CDR3 is TGTGCCTGGAGGTTAGGGAAGTATACCACCGGGGAGCTGTTTTTT. Protein: CAWRLGKYTTGELFF.

A word on this clone: Other DNA sequences in the sample encode the same CDR3. V and J are TRBV28 and TRBJ2-7, with 9 nucleotides matching TRBD1. V lost 6 bases, J lost 4 bases, and 4 bases stayed unmatched. Germline values: CDR1 MDHEN, CDR2 SYDVKM. The CDR3 totals 13 residues. CDR3 sequence (DNA): TGTGCCAGCAGACCGACAGGGGGATACGAGCAGTACTTC. Translating it yields CASRPTGGYEQYF.

The chain joins TRBV29-1 to TRBJ1-2; 11 nucleotides align to TRBD1. V shed 7 bases and J 8 bases; nucleotides not matched to a gene: 9. Germline lookup yields CDR1 SQVTM and CDR2 ANQGSEA. The CDR3 contains 13 residues. DNA of the CDR3: TGCAGCGGGGAGGGGACAGGGGGACAGGGCTACACCTTC. As protein: CSGEGTGGQGYTF.

The genes are TRBV28 and TRBJ2-1, with 11 positions matching TRBD1. With 4 bases clipped from V and 6 bases from J, the junction kept 5 bases outside the gene matches. Germline CDR1 is MDHEN and CDR2 is SYDVKM. The CDR3 is 15 residues long. DNA for the CDR3: TGTGCCAGCAGTTACCAAGGGACAGGGGGCAATGAGCAGTTCTTC. The encoded protein is CASSYQGTGGNEQFF.

V gene TRBV7-9 combines with J gene TRBJ2-3; D is unresolved. Germline V CDR1 and CDR2: SEHNR, FQNEAQ (reference sequence). CDR3 length: 12 residues. Deletions cut 5 bases from V and 3 bases from J, with 6 bases between. The CDR3 DNA sequence: TGTGCCAGCAGCGCGGTGACAGATACGCAGTATTTT. Residues: CASSAVTDTQYF.

On this clone itself: Other nucleotide sequences in the sample specify the same CDR3. In DNA form, the CDR3 reads TGTGCCAGCAGTTCTGGGACAGACTATGGCTACACCTTC. Translated: CASSSGTDYGYTF. The V call is TRBV27, the J call TRBJ1-2, with 7 bases identical to TRBD1. Per the germline V gene, CDR1 is MNHEY and CDR2 is SMNVEV (reference sequence). CDR3 length: 13 amino acids. V was clipped by 4 bases and J by 3 bases; unmatched bases: 2.

The gene calls are TRBV5-1 and TRBJ2-1; no reliable D call. V dropped 2 bases and J dropped 4 bases, with 13 bases sitting between them. Germline V CDR1 and CDR2: SGHRS, YFSETQ. This CDR3 region has 15 residues. CDR3 sequence: CASSLSRAGYNEQFF. The CDR3 DNA reads as TGCGCCAGCAGCTTAAGTCGGGCCGGTTACAATGAGCAGTTCTTC.

The chain has TRBV6-5 and TRBJ2-5; D remains unclear. The V end lost 2 bases, the J end lost 4 bases, and 8 bases lay between the germline ends. Germline assignment: CDR1 MNHEY and CDR2 SVGAGI. The CDR3 totals 13 residues. For the CDR3, the DNA is TGTGCCAGCAGTTACGGGGAAGGAGAGACCCAGTACTTC. It specifies CASSYGEGETQYF.

The chain couples TRBV9 to TRBJ2-1; a weak D match, TRBD1 (5 bases). The CDR3 has 16 amino acids. Germline values: CDR1 SGDLS, CDR2 YYNGEE. Trimming shortened V by 0 bases and J by 6 bases, and 16 bases separated the two germline ends. DNA for the CDR3: TGTGCCAGCAGCGTAGAGCGTCAGGGCCTGGGCAATGAGCAGTTCTTC. Encoded protein: CASSVERQGLGNEQFF.

This chain links TRBV28 with TRBJ2-1, with 7 bases fitting TRBD1. This CDR3 is 14 amino acids long. CDR1 is MDHEN, CDR2 SYDVKM, per germline. V was pared by 5 bases and J by 6 bases, with 7 bases of the junction left unmatched. CDR3 DNA sequence: TGTGCCAGCAGTACCGGGACAGTCGTCAATGAGCAGTTCTTC. Protein: CASSTGTVVNEQFF.

The chain joins TRBV21-1 to TRBJ1-3. TRBV21-1 is a pseudogene segment. The CDR3 totals 15 residues. The CDR3 nucleotides are TGTGCCAGTCCGCATTCGACCGCCTCTGGAAACACCATATATTTT. Protein product: CASPHSTASGNTIYF.

The rearrangement uses TRBV27 and TRBJ2-2; D perhaps matches TRBD1 (5 bases). The CDR3 covers 15 residues. Germline CDR1 and CDR2: MNHEY and SMNVEV (reference sequence). The V end was cut by 7 bases, the J end by 4 bases, with 16 bases between. The CDR3 sequence: CASKVRIQGTGELFF. The CDR3 bases are TGTGCCAGCAAGGTACGGATCCAGGGCACCGGGGAGCTGTTTTTT.

This chain connects TRBV4-1 to TRBJ2-7; perhaps TRBD1 as D (6 bases). V gave up 7 bases and J gave up 0 bases, with 10 bases separating them. Germline V lookup: CDR1 MGHRA, CDR2 YSYEKL. The CDR3 extends over 13 amino acids. The CDR3 region has the DNA TGCGCCAGCAAGGGGGACGGCTCCTACGAGCAGTACTTC. Translated, it gives CASKGDGSYEQYF.

The chain is built from TRBV27 and TRBJ1-2; tentative D call: TRBD1 (5 bases). Between the trimmed V and J ends, which lost 10 bases and 4 bases, there was a span of 13 bases. The CDR3 is made up of 12 amino acids. The V gene's germline CDR1 is MNHEY and CDR2 SMNVEV (reference sequence). CDR3 nucleotide sequence: TGTGCCACACGACCTCAGGGCTATGGCTACACCTTC. It yields the protein CATRPQGYGYTF.

The chain joins TRBV30 to TRBJ2-5; 9 bases agree with TRBD1. The CDR3 loop spans 14 amino acids. The junction had 9 bases not matched to a gene; V was cut back by 4 bases and J by 6 bases. CDR1 and CDR2 from the germline V gene are GTSNPN and SVGIG (reference sequence). CDR3 protein: CAWNPDRGGKTQYF. The CDR3 DNA follows: TGTGCCTGGAACCCGGACAGGGGTGGAAAGACCCAGTACTTC.